This T cell receptor beta chain was obtained from a study of cytomegalovirus exposure and HLA in healthy donors. The PCR employed 60 Vbeta primers together with 13 Jbeta primers. Here immunoSEQ multiplex PCR was the method, and the copy in TCRdb shows in-frame clones only, minus some. The sample holds tens of thousands of clones, 65% to 90% seen once. Trimming left V 7 bases short and J 3 bases short, with 4 bases between. Germline CDR1 MNHNS, CDR2 SASEGT. There are 11 residues in the CDR3. As concerns this clone: Its antigen is undetermined.

Regarding the study as a whole: It was taken for granted in presence/absence analyses that sequencing depth across donors was roughly uniform.

The sequence was obtained from a female donor in good health and CMV-seronegative. The chain has TRBV6-1 and TRBJ1-3; D not certain. Sequencing was done on a sample of PBMCs. CDR3 nucleotides: TGTGCCAGCACAGGTGGAAACACCATATATTTT. It translates to CASTGGNTIYF.